A single sample gave rise to the 19 T cell receptor beta chains below, sequenced in a study of T cells after yellow fever vaccination. Using its own MiXCR run on the 5' RACE reads, TCRdb lists one record per CDR3 protein. The repertoire holds under 550,000 distinct CDR3 sequences, 20% to 25% seen once, with around 17% in the top ten. Sequencing was performed on PBMCs, taken roughly 20 days after the first yellow fever vaccination. Receptors originate from a young man who received the YFV17D yellow fever vaccine.

This clonotype was detected only a few times. The chain couples TRBV12-3 or TRBV12-4 to TRBJ2-2, with D possibly being TRBD1 (6 bases). This CDR3 has 18 residues. V was clipped by 1 base and J by 6 bases, with 21 bases between them. The CDR3 is CASSLGVNRESFAGELFF. CDR3 bases: TGTGCCAGCAGTTTAGGGGTGAACAGGGAGTCGTTTGCCGGGGAGCTGTTTTTT.

This clonotype was detected only once. The chain carries TRBV7-9 and TRBJ2-2; D is possibly TRBD2 (6 bases). V was trimmed by 7 bases and J by 2 bases, leaving 11 bases between them. This CDR3 has 14 amino acids. CDR1 SEHNR and CDR2 FQNEAQ come from the germline V gene (reference sequence). The CDR3 sequence is CASNEGLNTGELFF. CDR3 DNA sequence: TGTGCCAGCAATGAGGGACTTAACACCGGGGAGCTGTTTTTT.

The V and J genes are TRBV7-2 and TRBJ2-5, with D uncertain. V was pared by 7 bases and J by 5 bases, with 8 bases between. Germline CDR1 SGHTA, CDR2 FQGNSA. This CDR3 contains 11 residues. This CDR3 is CASIFWETQYF. The CDR3 DNA is TGTGCCAGCATCTTCTGGGAGACCCAGTACTTC. Full variable domain (missing parts from reference TRBV7-2 and TRBJ2-5): GAGVSQSPSNKVTEKGKDVELRCDPISGHTALYWYRQSLGQGLEFLIYFQGNSAPDKSGLPSDRFSAERTGGSVSTLTIQRTQQEDSAVYLCASIFWETQYFGPGTRLLVL.

This clonotype came up many times. The V call is TRBV7-8, the J call TRBJ2-7; 9 nucleotides line up with TRBD2. The J segment lost 3 bases and the V segment lost 4 bases, leaving 13 bases of the junction unmatched. This CDR3 is 17 amino acids long. Germline CDR1 is SGHVS and CDR2 is FQNEAQ. CDR3 in DNA: TGTGCCAGCAGCTGGCGGGTAGCGGGGGCCGAACTCTACGAGCAGTACTTC. It codes for CASSWRVAGAELYEQYF.

This clonotype turned up a few times. CDR3 region: CASSLDRRTGELFF. DNA of the CDR3: TGTGCCAGCAGCTTGGACAGGCGCACCGGGGAGCTGTTTTTT. The rearrangement uses TRBV5-8 and TRBJ2-2; weak D call: TRBD1 (5 bases). V was clipped by 0 bases and J by 4 bases, with 7 bases between them. Germline CDR1 is SGHTS and CDR2 is YDEGEE. This CDR3 region has 14 residues.

The V and J genes are TRBV6-1 and TRBJ2-6; D gene uncertain. The CDR3 sequence is 15 residues long. V lost 2 bases and J lost 2, with 7 bases in between. CDR1 is MNHNS, CDR2 SASEGT, per germline. DNA of the CDR3: TGTGCCAGCAGTGAATACCAGGCTGGGGCCAACGTCCTGACTTTC. Amino acids: CASSEYQAGANVLTF.

V is TRBV12-3 or TRBV12-4 and J is TRBJ2-1; 7 positions agree with TRBD1. The CDR3 is 12 residues long. The V and J ends lost 5 bases and 8 bases, in that order; junction bases with no gene match: 3. CDR3 region: CASSDQGDEQFF. The CDR3 DNA reads TGTGCCAGCAGTGATCAGGGGGATGAGCAGTTCTTC.

The J gene is TRBJ1-1, the V gene TRBV3-1, with 8 nucleotides matching TRBD1. Trimming removed 5 bases from V and 4 bases from J; junction bases left unmatched: 9. The CDR3 loop spans 15 amino acids. Per the germline V gene, CDR1 is LGHDT and CDR2 is YNNKEL (reference sequence). CDR3 residues: CASSYTRTGFTEAFF. The DNA for the CDR3 is TGTGCCAGCAGCTACACACGGACAGGGTTCACTGAAGCTTTCTTT.

The rearrangement joins TRBV3-1 to TRBJ2-5; D unclear. This CDR3 has 16 amino acids. The germline V and J ends were trimmed by 1 base and 0 bases, with 12 bases remaining between them. Germline V gene lookup returns CDR1 LGHDT and CDR2 YNNKEL (reference sequence). The CDR3 DNA is TGTGCCAGCAGCCAAGGGTCGGCGGCGTACCAAGAGACCCAGTACTTC. Translated: CASSQGSAAYQETQYF.

This clonotype was found a few times. This chain connects TRBV7-2 to TRBJ1-5; D might be TRBD1 (5 bases). The germline V and J ends were trimmed by 1 base and 4 bases, with 11 bases remaining between them. CDR3 length equals 15 residues. Looked up from germline, CDR1 is SGHTA and CDR2 is FQGNSA. The CDR3 DNA sequence: TGTGCCAGCAGCTTAGGGGGGGTTTTTAATCAGCCCCAGCATTTT. Its protein is CASSLGGVFNQPQHF.

This clonotype appeared a few times. This chain connects TRBV7-2 to TRBJ2-1, with 16 bases that match TRBD2. J was trimmed by 10 bases and V by 1 base; bases with no gene match: 7. From germline, CDR1 is SGHTA and CDR2 FQGNSA. The CDR3 runs to 17 residues. The CDR3 region is CASSLVGTSGGAREQFF. DNA of the CDR3: TGTGCCAGCAGCTTAGTTGGGACTAGCGGGGGGGCCCGGGAGCAGTTCTTC.

In its sample, this clonotype was seen many times. The chain joins TRBV18 to TRBJ1-1; tentative D call: TRBD1 (6 bases). The CDR3 contains 11 residues. Per the germline V gene, CDR1 is KGHSH and CDR2 is LQKENI. V lost 3 bases and J 9 bases, leaving 8 bases between the germline ends. CDR3 sequence (DNA): TGTGCCAGCTCACCGGACAGAAAAGCTTTCTTT. Amino acids: CASSPDRKAFF.

The V and J genes are TRBV4-2 and TRBJ1-4; D is possibly TRBD1 (6 bases). CDR1 and CDR2 from the germline V gene are LGHNA and YNFKEQ. The germline V and J ends were trimmed by 4 bases and 7 bases, with 10 bases remaining between them. The CDR3 sequence is 13 residues long. For the CDR3, the DNA is TGTGCCAGCAGCCCCGGGACAAGTGAAAAACTGTTTTTT. It translates to CASSPGTSEKLFF.

This chain connects TRBV25-1 to TRBJ2-3; D is unresolved. The ends were cut back, 1 base at V and 1 base at J, with 9 bases in the middle. This CDR3 comprises 15 residues. CDR1 is MGHDK, CDR2 SYGVNS, per germline. The CDR3: CASSEFRTRTDTQYF. CDR3 nucleotide sequence: TGTGCCAGCAGTGAATTCAGGACCCGCACAGATACGCAGTATTTT.

This clonotype has only a few counts. The rearrangement uses TRBV27 and TRBJ2-2; D is unresolved. Germline CDR1 reads MNHEY; CDR2 reads SMNVEV (reference sequence). There are 14 residues in the CDR3. Between the trimmed V and J ends, which lost 7 bases and 1 base, there was a span of 10 bases. CDR3 sequence (DNA): TGTGCCAGCACCTTAACATTGAACACCGGGGAGCTGTTTTTT. Encoded protein: CASTLTLNTGELFF.

This clonotype was seen a handful of times. The chain is built from TRBV12-3 or TRBV12-4 and TRBJ2-7, with 9 bases fitting TRBD2. V gave up 5 bases and J gave up 2 bases; unmatched junction bases: 7. This CDR3 spans 15 amino acids. In nucleotides, the CDR3 is TGTGCCAGCAGTAACGGGATAGCGGGGGCCTACGAGCAGTACTTC. Its protein product is CASSNGIAGAYEQYF.

This clonotype has a handful of counts. This chain connects TRBV7-4 to TRBJ1-5, with D hard to call. Germline V gives CDR1 SGHVT, CDR2 SQSDAQ. The CDR3 has 12 residues. V was cut by 4 bases and J by 8 bases, with 9 bases left in between. CDR3 in amino acids: CASSYPMEPQHF. As DNA, the CDR3 is TGTGCCAGCAGCTACCCGATGGAGCCCCAGCATTTT. Complete variable domain (other parts from reference TRBV7-4 and TRBJ1-5): GAGVSQSPRYKVAKRGRDVALRCDSISGHVTLYWYRQTLGQGSEVLTYSQSDAQRDKSGRPSGRFSAERPERSVSTLKIQRTEQGDSAVYLCASSYPMEPQHFGDGTRLSIL.

This clonotype occurred many times. The CDR3 DNA sequence: TGCGCCAGCAGCCCCGGACAGGCCAGGTATTTT. Amino acids: CASSPGQARYF. The chain carries TRBV5-1 and TRBJ2-3; 7 bases align to TRBD1. CDR1 and CDR2 from the germline V gene are SGHRS and YFSETQ. The CDR3 covers 11 residues. With 4 bases clipped from V and 14 bases from J, the junction kept 7 bases outside the gene matches.

CDR3 in amino acids: CASRFTGSSYNEQFF. In nucleotides, the CDR3 is TGTGCCAGCAGGTTTACAGGGAGCTCCTACAATGAGCAGTTCTTC. This chain uses TRBV28 with TRBJ2-1, with D possibly TRBD1 on 6 matching bases. Germline-derived CDR1 and CDR2 are MDHEN and SYDVKM. Trimming took off 6 bases at V and 0 bases at J, with 12 bases between the two ends. This CDR3 contains 15 residues.